A single sample is the source of the 16 T cell receptor beta chains below, sequenced in a study of CXCR3-negative and CXCR3-positive naive CD8 T cells. Preparation of TRB cDNA libraries relied on 5' RACE carrying UMI labels. TCRdb derives one entry per CDR3 protein from the 5' RACE reads, leaving out DNA. The listing contains about 41,000 distinct CDR3 sequences. Sequenced sample: memory CD8+ T cells from blood. The source of these receptors is a human donor in good health. Some clones in this sample may be carry-over from other donors' samples.

The V gene is TRBV6-2 or TRBV6-3, the J gene TRBJ2-1; no DNA is available, so the TRBD1 call from TCRdb remains unchecked. The CDR3 totals 13 residues. The germline CDR1 and CDR2 sequences are MNHEY and SVGEGT. The chain's CDR3 is CASKSGPPGESFF.

This chain's CDR3 is CASSQNRDLEVVTQYF. The rearrangement uses TRBV18 and TRBJ2-3; TCRdb proposes TRBD1, but this gene call is untestable without DNA. The CDR3 is made up of 16 amino acids. Germline CDR1 KGHSH, CDR2 LQKENI. Together with reference TRBV18 and TRBJ2-3, the CDR3 gives the full variable domain: NAGVMQNPRHLVRRRGQEARLRCSPMKGHSHVYWYRQLPEEGLKFMVYLQKENIIDESGMPKERFSAEFPKEGPSILRIQQVVRGDSAAYFCASSQNRDLEVVTQYFGPGTRLTVL.

The chain joins TRBV5-1 to TRBJ2-3. The germline CDR1 and CDR2 sequences are SGHRS and YFSETQ. The CDR3 runs to 14 residues. Here the CDR3 reads CASSLEAGTDTQYF.

CDR3 loop: CSARPPTRDYEQFF. The chain combines TRBV20-1 with TRBJ2-1; TCRdb lists TRBD2, though no DNA is available to test this call. The CDR3 is made up of 14 amino acids. CDR1 and CDR2 (germline): DFQATT, SNEGSKA (reference sequence).

This chain links TRBV6-4 with TRBJ2-3; checking the TCRdb D call of TRBD2 is not possible without DNA. Germline loops: CDR1 MRHNA, CDR2 SNTAGT. The CDR3 is 14 amino acids. CDR3 in amino acids: CASSVGGVTDTQYF.

V is TRBV28 and J is TRBJ1-4. In germline, CDR1 is MDHEN, CDR2 SYDVKM. This CDR3 has 17 residues. Here the CDR3 reads CASSFSYDIRTNEKLFF.

The chain uses TRBV28 and TRBJ2-5; the TCRdb D gene call, TRBD1, has no DNA to confirm it. The CDR3 is made up of 15 amino acids. CDR1 is MDHEN, CDR2 SYDVKM, per germline. This CDR3 reads CASSFDRGGGETQYF.

The chain employs TRBV28 and TRBJ2-5; the TRBD1 assignment by TCRdb is unverifiable without DNA. The CDR3 is 14 amino acids. Germline CDR1 reads MDHEN; CDR2 reads SYDVKM. CDR3 in amino acids: CASSEKTGGETQYF. Variable domain in full (rest from reference TRBV28 and TRBJ2-5): DVKVTQSSRYLVKRTGEKVFLECVQDMDHENMFWYRQDPGLGLRLIYFSYDVKMKEKGDIPEGYSVSREKKERFSLILESASTNQTSMYLCASSEKTGGETQYFGPGTRLLVL.

The genes are TRBV29-1 and TRBJ2-1; with no DNA, the TCRdb D assignment of TRBD2 cannot be verified. Germline V CDR1 and CDR2: SQVTM, ANQGSEA. This CDR3 comprises 16 residues. This CDR3 is CSVESPQRETYNEQFF.

This chain uses TRBV28 with TRBJ1-2; lacking DNA, the TRBD1 call made by TCRdb goes unchecked. The CDR3 contains 14 residues. The germline gives CDR1 MDHEN, CDR2 SYDVKM. CDR3 in amino acids: CASYKTGFNYGYTF.

The genes are TRBV9 and TRBJ2-7; TCRdb picks TRBD1, but there is no DNA to check that call. Germline-derived CDR1 and CDR2 are SGDLS and YYNGEE. The CDR3 is made up of 15 amino acids. The CDR3 sequence: CASSPAWDATYEQYF.

CDR3 in amino acids: CASSPITSGGPYEQYF. V is TRBV7-2 and J is TRBJ2-7; with no DNA, the TCRdb D assignment of TRBD2 cannot be verified. Germline V gene data show CDR1 as SGHTA and CDR2 as FQGNSA. CDR3 length: 16 amino acids.

The chain couples TRBV20-1 to TRBJ1-2; as DNA is missing, the TRBD1 call by TCRdb cannot be tested. This CDR3 spans 14 amino acids. Germline CDR1 and CDR2: DFQATT and SNEGSKA (reference sequence). CDR3 loop: CSAAPGQVSYGYTF.

This chain links TRBV28 with TRBJ2-7; TCRdb indicates TRBD1, and absent DNA this call remains unverified. The CDR3 is made up of 15 amino acids. Germline V gene data show CDR1 as MDHEN and CDR2 as SYDVKM. CDR3: CASSRRGQGAHEQYF.

CDR3 sequence reads: CASSTLREMNTEAFF. J is TRBJ1-1 and V is TRBV19; the TCRdb call, TRBD1, lacks DNA for checking. The CDR3 is made up of 15 amino acids. The V gene's germline CDR1 is LNHDA and CDR2 SQIVND (reference sequence). The full variable domain, rest sourced from reference TRBV19 and TRBJ1-1, is DGGITQSPKYLFRKEGQNVTLSCEQNLNHDAMYWYRQDPGQGLRLIYYSQIVNDFQKGDIAEGYSVSREKKESFPLTVTSAQKNPTAFYLCASSTLREMNTEAFFGQGTRLTVV.

The gene calls are TRBV6-2 or TRBV6-3 and TRBJ2-3; TCRdb's D call of TRBD2 is untestable without DNA. Germline V CDR1 and CDR2: MNHEY, SVGEGT. The length of the CDR3 is 14 residues. The chain's CDR3 is CASTGSGTTDTQYF.